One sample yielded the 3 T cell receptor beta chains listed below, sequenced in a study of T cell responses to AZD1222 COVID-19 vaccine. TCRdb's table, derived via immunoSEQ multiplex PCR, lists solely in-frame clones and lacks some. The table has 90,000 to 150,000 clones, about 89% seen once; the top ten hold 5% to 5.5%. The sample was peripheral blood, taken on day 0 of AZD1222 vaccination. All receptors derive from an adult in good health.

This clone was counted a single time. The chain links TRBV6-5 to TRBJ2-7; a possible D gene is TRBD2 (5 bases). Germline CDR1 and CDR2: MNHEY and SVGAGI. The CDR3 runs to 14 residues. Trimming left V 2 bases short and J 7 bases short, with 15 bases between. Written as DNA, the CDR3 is TGTGCCAGCAGTTACCGGAGGAGGTCGAGAGAGCAGTACTTC. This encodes CASSYRRRSREQYF.

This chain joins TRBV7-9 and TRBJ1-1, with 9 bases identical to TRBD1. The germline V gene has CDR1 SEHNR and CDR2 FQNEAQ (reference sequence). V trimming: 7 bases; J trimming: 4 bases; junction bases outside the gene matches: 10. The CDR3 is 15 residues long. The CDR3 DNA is TGTGCCAGCACCACCCGACAGGGGGTGGGCACTGAAGCTTTCTTT. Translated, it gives CASTTRQGVGTEAFF.

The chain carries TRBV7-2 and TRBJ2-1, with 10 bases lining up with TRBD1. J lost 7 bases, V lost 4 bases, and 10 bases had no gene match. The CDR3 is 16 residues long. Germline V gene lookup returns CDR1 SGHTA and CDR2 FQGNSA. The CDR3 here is CASSSPDRGLRNEQFF. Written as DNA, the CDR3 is TGTGCCAGCAGCTCGCCCGACAGGGGGCTTAGGAATGAGCAGTTCTTC.